The clone carrying this T cell receptor beta chain was recorded a few times. What it binds is unknown. The sample belongs to a study of blood T cells in healthy people across ages. Study-level results: Diversity was higher, and naive CD4+ cells more numerous, in long-lived donors than in aged donors.

CDR1 is LGHNA, CDR2 YSLEER, per germline. This CDR3 has 14 residues. Losses at the gene ends were 0 bases for V and 7 bases for J; bases not matched to a gene: 2. The second PCR ran about 6 to 11 cycles with a sample-barcoded 5' primer and J-beta primers. Every molecule of cDNA carried a tag from a template-switch adaptor with 12 random nucleotides. Each CDR3 protein is one row after TCRdb ran MiXCR on the 5' RACE reads. The table records 540,000 or so distinct CDR3 sequences, roughly 29% of them present only once. Individuals who donated were healthy Caucasians from Russia aged about 6 to 100. They isolated at least 6 million PBMCs from each sample.

The clonotype originates from a woman in her 70s in good health. The chain carries TRBV4-3 and TRBJ2-2; 7 bases agree with TRBD2. Source material: blood. CDR3 protein: CASSQEGGGGELFF. In DNA form, the CDR3 reads TGCGCCAGCAGCCAAGAGGGGGGGGGCGGGGAGCTGTTTTTT.